The subject of this entry is one TCR beta chain. In assigning cohorts, the study relied on participant-reported clinical history. Among Cohort 3 donors, those recovered had two negative PCRs, clearance, or symptom resolution. The sample belongs to a study of blood T cell repertoires in COVID-19. Study-level background: PBMCs, B-cell-depleted T cells, or T cells were the source of the cDNA or gDNA that made up the material.

Per the original methods: Cell counts per sample came from amplifying reference gene primers. Some clones are missing from TCRdb's copy, which holds only in-frame ones; the method was immunoSEQ multiplex PCR. V, J and clone size are those of that table, while D and trimming were read from the DNA. The data contain hundreds of thousands of clones, 88% of them singletons. Germline assignment: CDR1 SQVTM and CDR2 ANQGSEA. The CDR3 runs 14 residues. Trimming stripped 6 bases from V and 10 bases from J, with 23 bases between. The V gene is TRBV29-1, the J gene TRBJ2-3; a weak D match, TRBD2 (6 bases). The sequence was obtained from a woman in her 30s who had recovered from COVID-19. Sequencing was carried out using PBMCs or T cells enriched from blood (not recorded which). CDR3 coding DNA: TGCAGCGTGCGGGACGGGGGTGCTGATGGGGCGCAGTATTTT. This sequence encodes CSVRDGGADGAQYF.